The 13 T cell receptor beta chains below all came from one sample that was sequenced in a study of T cell responses to AZD1222 COVID-19 vaccine. Only in-frame clones appear in the TCRdb table, and some are missing; sequencing was by immunoSEQ multiplex PCR. The sample holds around 140,000 clones, about 86% seen once. This material consisted of peripheral blood, taken 28 days after the second AZD1222 dose. These TCRs come from an adult who received the AZD1222 COVID-19 vaccine.

The rearrangement links TRBV5-6 to TRBJ1-2; 7 bases match TRBD1. In germline, CDR1 is SGHDT, CDR2 YYEEEE. The CDR3 totals 15 residues. J lost 0 bases, V lost 4 bases, and 6 bases had no gene match. The CDR3 bases are TGTGCCAGCAGCCGACAGGGCCCGGCTAACTATGGCTACACCTTC. Translated: CASSRQGPANYGYTF.

This chain joins TRBV5-1 and TRBJ1-1; 7 bases are shared with TRBD1. The CDR3 is 15 residues long. Germline CDR1 reads SGHRS; CDR2 reads YFSETQ. With 0 bases clipped from V and 3 bases from J, the junction kept 5 bases outside the gene matches. The CDR3 DNA follows: TGCGCCAGCAGCTTGGAGGGCAGGGGGGACACTGAAGCTTTCTTT. Its translation: CASSLEGRGDTEAFF.

V gene TRBV27 combines with J gene TRBJ2-1; D possibly corresponds to TRBD2 (5 bases). Trimming took off 6 bases at V and 7 bases at J, with 19 bases between the two ends. CDR3 length: 15 amino acids. Germline CDR1 MNHEY, CDR2 SMNVEV (reference sequence). CDR3 residues: CASSPTRGRINEQFF. CDR3 bases: TGTGCCAGCAGCCCCACTAGAGGGCGCATAAATGAGCAGTTCTTC.

Comment on this clone: A read error is possible here, since a much larger clone lies one base away. The sample has other DNA sequences that encode this CDR3 too. The gene calls are TRBV4-1 and TRBJ2-2; D may be TRBD1 (6 bases). Germline lookup yields CDR1 MGHRA and CDR2 YSYEKL. The germline V and J ends were trimmed by 5 bases and 4 bases, with 14 bases remaining between them. The CDR3 runs 15 residues. The CDR3 DNA follows: TGCGCCAGCAGCACCGAAGGGGGACCCACCGGGGAGCTGTTTTTT. Its protein product is CASSTEGGPTGELFF.

The gene calls are TRBV11-2 and TRBJ2-3; D gene uncertain. The germline CDR1 and CDR2 sequences are SGHAT and FQNNGV. V was trimmed by 5 bases and J by 3 bases, leaving 3 bases between them. This CDR3 has 11 residues. The CDR3 sequence: CASSTTDTQYF. The CDR3 nucleotides are TGTGCCAGCAGCACGACAGATACGCAGTATTTT.

The chain is built from TRBV5-4 and TRBJ2-1; the match to TRBD2 covers 9 bases. V was pared by 0 bases and J by 4 bases, with 8 bases of the junction left unmatched. The germline V gene has CDR1 SGHNT and CDR2 YYREEE (reference sequence). This CDR3 spans 17 amino acids. The CDR3 sequence: CASSLATSGLPYNEQFF. In DNA form, the CDR3 reads TGTGCCAGCAGCTTGGCTACTAGCGGGCTGCCATACAATGAGCAGTTCTTC.

This chain uses TRBV30 with TRBJ1-2; TRBD1 matches 7 bases. CDR1 and CDR2 (germline): GTSNPN, SVGIG (reference sequence). V was pared by 7 bases and J by 4 bases, with 3 bases of the junction left unmatched. The CDR3 is made up of 11 amino acids. CDR3 nucleotides: TGTGCCTTAGACAGGGCCTATGGCTACACCTTC. This encodes CALDRAYGYTF.

The chain is built from TRBV7-8 and TRBJ2-1, with D perhaps TRBD2 (5 bases). The CDR3 consists of 16 residues. Germline CDR1 reads SGHVS; CDR2 reads FQNEAQ. V was clipped by 1 base and J by 4 bases, with 14 bases between them. The CDR3 DNA reads as TGTGCCAGCAGCTTAGTCGAGAGGGCCTCGTACAATGAGCAGTTCTTC. It specifies CASSLVERASYNEQFF.

This clone has a handful of counts. V and J are TRBV4-1 and TRBJ2-1, with 11 bases identical to TRBD1. V gave up 4 bases and J gave up 4 bases; unmatched junction bases: 3. Germline values: CDR1 MGHRA, CDR2 YSYEKL. The CDR3 is 15 residues long. The CDR3 DNA reads TGCGCCAGCAGCCCCTGGGACAGGGGGTACAATGAGCAGTTCTTC. Translated, it gives CASSPWDRGYNEQFF.

The rearrangement uses TRBV11-1 and TRBJ1-2; D is undetermined. The germline V gene encodes CDR1 SGHAT and CDR2 FQDESV (reference sequence). The CDR3 is made up of 14 amino acids. V was shortened by 2 bases and J by 8 bases, with 15 bases between the two germline ends. The CDR3: CASSLNWESKGYTF. The CDR3 nucleotides read TGTGCCAGCAGCTTAAATTGGGAATCGAAAGGCTACACCTTC.

The rearrangement joins TRBV7-9 to TRBJ2-7; D is unclear. Trimming took 3 bases from V and 5 from J, leaving 11 bases between them. The CDR3 totals 13 residues. Germline assignment: CDR1 SEHNR and CDR2 FQNEAQ (reference sequence). The DNA of the CDR3 is TGTGCCAGCAGCTTCACTGGGTGGGACGAGCAGTACTTC. Amino acids: CASSFTGWDEQYF.

This chain links TRBV28 with TRBJ1-3, with D unclear. The CDR3 runs to 16 residues. Trimming cost V 5 bases and J 0 bases, with 14 bases left between them. Germline loops: CDR1 MDHEN, CDR2 SYDVKM. In DNA form, the CDR3 reads TGTGCCAGCAGTCTCCCGCAAAGCCGCTCTGGAAACACCATATATTTT. The encoded protein is CASSLPQSRSGNTIYF.

CDR3 bases: TGTGCCAGCAGCCCTCCGGGGGGCGACTTCGGAGAGACCCAGTACTTC. It yields the protein CASSPPGGDFGETQYF. The rearrangement joins TRBV11-2 to TRBJ2-5, with TRBD2 as a possible D gene (7 bases). Germline values: CDR1 SGHAT, CDR2 FQNNGV. The germline V and J ends were trimmed by 5 bases and 4 bases, with 20 bases remaining between them. The CDR3 is 16 residues long.